Below, 25 T cell receptor beta chains from the same sample are listed, as sequenced in a study of PD-L1 blockade in urothelial cancer. The sample's time point: peripheral blood 6 weeks after treatment start. Using immunoSEQ multiplex PCR, the repertoire was profiled, and TCRdb retains in-frame clones only, with some absent. The sample includes about 50,000 clones, roughly 80% of them seen just once. Sequenced here: PBMCs, sampled around atezolizumab (anti-PD-L1) treatment. All receptors come from a man aged 70-80 years with urothelial cancer.

This chain uses TRBV10-2 with TRBJ2-1; TRBD2 matches 11 bases. V lost 8 bases and J lost 6; bases outside the gene matches: 9. Germline CDR1 reads WSHSY; CDR2 reads SAAADI. CDR3 length equals 15 residues. The CDR3 bases are TGCGCCAGCGGTCTAGCGGGAGGTCTAGGCAATGAGCAGTTCTTC. Translation: CASGLAGGLGNEQFF.

The chain joins TRBV2 to TRBJ1-1; TRBD1 aligns across 7 bases. This CDR3 has 15 residues. V was clipped by 4 bases and J by 5 bases; unmatched bases: 10. The V gene's germline CDR1 is SNHLY and CDR2 FYNNEI. The CDR3 DNA reads TGTGCCAGCAGTGCCACAGCAGGGGGTCAGACTGAAGCTTTCTTT. Translation: CASSATAGGQTEAFF.

This clone was observed many times. The rearrangement joins TRBV28 to TRBJ2-7, with TRBD2 matching 9 bases. The CDR3 covers 18 residues. The V gene's germline CDR1 is MDHEN and CDR2 SYDVKM. Losses at the gene ends were 7 bases for V and 0 bases for J; bases not matched to a gene: 16. In nucleotides, the CDR3 is TGTGCCAGCACCCTTGGCGGTAGCGGGAGTTCAAGCTCCTACGAGCAGTACTTC. Protein: CASTLGGSGSSSSYEQYF. The entire variable domain, with the rest obtained from reference TRBV28 and TRBJ2-7, is as follows: DVKVTQSSRYLVKRTGEKVFLECVQDMDHENMFWYRQDPGLGLRLIYFSYDVKMKEKGDIPEGYSVSREKKERFSLILESASTNQTSMYLCASTLGGSGSSSSYEQYFGPGTRLTVT.

The chain links TRBV19 to TRBJ2-3; maybe TRBD2 (5 bases). This CDR3 comprises 14 residues. Germline values: CDR1 LNHDA, CDR2 SQIVND (reference sequence). V was shortened by 6 bases and J by 4 bases, with 14 bases between the two germline ends. Written as DNA, the CDR3 is TGTGCCAGTAGGATTAGCGCCTTATCAGATACGCAGTATTTT. It specifies CASRISALSDTQYF.

This chain uses TRBV18 with TRBJ2-1; possible D gene TRBD2, 5 bases. Germline loops: CDR1 KGHSH, CDR2 LQKENI. Trimming removed 0 bases from V and 0 bases from J, with 12 bases in between. There are 17 residues in the CDR3. The CDR3 loop reads CASSPPERRSSYNEQFF. Written as DNA, the CDR3 is TGTGCCAGCTCACCACCGGAGCGGCGGAGCTCCTACAATGAGCAGTTCTTC.

The gene calls are TRBV28 and TRBJ1-5; tentative D call: TRBD1 (6 bases). V dropped 6 bases and J dropped 3 bases, with 18 bases sitting between them. The CDR3 is 16 residues long. CDR1 is MDHEN and CDR2 is SYDVKM in the germline V gene. The CDR3 loop is CASSSGAGSFNQPQHF. Here the CDR3 DNA reads TGTGCCAGCAGCTCAGGGGCCGGTTCATTCAATCAGCCCCAGCATTTT.

This chain connects TRBV4-2 to TRBJ1-2; maybe TRBD1 (5 bases). This CDR3 comprises 16 residues. In germline, CDR1 is LGHNA, CDR2 YNFKEQ. V lost 0 bases and J lost 8, with 19 bases in between. The CDR3 reads CASSQDGGLVPYGYTF. CDR3 nucleotides: TGTGCCAGCAGCCAAGACGGGGGTTTGGTCCCATACGGCTACACCTTC.

This chain uses TRBV19 with TRBJ2-7; 10 bases map to TRBD2. V dropped 6 bases and J dropped 4; count of bases not matched to a gene: 3. The CDR3 is made up of 13 amino acids. The germline V gene has CDR1 LNHDA and CDR2 SQIVND (reference sequence). The CDR3 DNA is TGTGCCAGTAGGGCTAGCGGGAGTTACGAGCAGTACTTC. This sequence encodes CASRASGSYEQYF.

The chain joins TRBV6-1 to TRBJ2-7, with a possible D match to TRBD2 (7 bases). Germline lookup yields CDR1 MNHNS and CDR2 SASEGT. V dropped 0 bases and J dropped 4 bases, with 16 bases sitting between them. The CDR3 consists of 16 residues. This CDR3 is CASSEAWGGRVYEQYF. The CDR3 coding sequence is TGTGCCAGCAGTGAAGCGTGGGGGGGCCGGGTTTACGAGCAGTACTTC.

In this sample, this clone turned up a few times. This chain connects TRBV19 to TRBJ2-2; 7 bases align to TRBD1. CDR1 and CDR2 (germline): LNHDA, SQIVND (reference sequence). V was clipped by 5 bases and J by 3 bases; unmatched bases: 9. This CDR3 has 16 residues. CDR3 protein: CASSRIRGQYTGELFF. CDR3 bases: TGTGCCAGTAGTCGTATAAGGGGACAGTACACCGGGGAGCTGTTTTTT.

The chain couples TRBV19 to TRBJ2-7, with a weak D call TRBD2 (6 bases). V lost 3 bases to trimming and J lost 7 bases, with 13 bases between them. Germline V gene lookup returns CDR1 LNHDA and CDR2 SQIVND (reference sequence). CDR3 length equals 13 residues. CDR3: CASSMRDVREQYF. The CDR3, as DNA: TGTGCCAGTAGTATGCGGGATGTGAGGGAGCAGTACTTC. Supplemented by reference TRBV19 and TRBJ2-7, the full variable domain reads DGGITQSPKYLFRKEGQNVTLSCEQNLNHDAMYWYRQDPGQGLRLIYYSQIVNDFQKGDIAEGYSVSREKKESFPLTVTSAQKNPTAFYLCASSMRDVREQYFGPGTRLTVT.

The rearrangement links TRBV7-9 to TRBJ1-2; D remains unclear. Germline-derived CDR1 and CDR2 are SEHNR and FQNEAQ (reference sequence). There are 14 residues in the CDR3. Trimming stripped 1 base from V and 4 bases from J, with 10 bases between. CDR3 amino acids: CASSLEAAAYGYTF. The CDR3 coding sequence is TGTGCCAGCAGCTTAGAAGCGGCAGCCTATGGCTACACCTTC.

This rearrangement joins TRBV6-5 to TRBJ1-1; D unresolved. From germline, CDR1 is MNHEY and CDR2 SVGAGI. The CDR3 loop spans 13 amino acids. V was shortened by 2 bases and J by 7 bases, with 11 bases between the two germline ends. Written as DNA, the CDR3 is TGTGCCAGCAGTTACGAGGGTCACCTTGAAGCTTTCTTT. This sequence encodes CASSYEGHLEAFF.

The chain is built from TRBV11-1 and TRBJ2-1; TRBD2 aligns across 11 bases. The trim removed 10 bases at V and 5 bases at J, leaving 4 bases unmatched. This CDR3 is 13 amino acids long. Per germline, CDR1 SGHAT and CDR2 FQDESV (reference sequence). The DNA of the CDR3 is TGTGCCACTAGACTAGCGGGAAACAATGAGCAGTTCTTC. It specifies CATRLAGNNEQFF.

The V and J genes are TRBV7-9 and TRBJ2-7, with TRBD2 matching over 9 bases. This CDR3 region has 15 residues. After removal of 1 base from V and 13 bases from J, the junction contained 14 bases not matched to a gene. Germline CDR1 SEHNR, CDR2 FQNEAQ (reference sequence). CDR3 coding DNA: TGTGCCAGCAGCTTAGTAGCACTAGCGGGCGTCAAATTATACTTC. It encodes CASSLVALAGVKLYF.

This CDR3 is CASSPNGQFTDTQYF. In DNA form, the CDR3 reads TGTGCCAGCTCACCCAATGGACAGTTCACAGATACGCAGTATTTT. This rearrangement joins TRBV18 to TRBJ2-3; D possibly corresponds to TRBD1 (6 bases). Germline loops: CDR1 KGHSH, CDR2 LQKENI. V lost 3 bases to trimming and J lost 2 bases, with 12 bases between them. The CDR3 consists of 15 residues.

This chain connects TRBV5-6 to TRBJ2-1; 11 bases align to TRBD1. Unmatched junction bases numbered 8, after V lost 0 bases and J lost 9 bases. This CDR3 has 16 amino acids. Germline V gives CDR1 SGHDT, CDR2 YYEEEE. This CDR3 reads CASSLGPGQGGSEQFF. The CDR3 DNA sequence: TGTGCCAGCAGCTTGGGGCCGGGACAGGGGGGTAGTGAGCAGTTCTTC. The entire variable domain, with the rest obtained from reference TRBV5-6 and TRBJ2-1, is as follows: DAGVTQSPTHLIKTRGQQVTLRCSPKSGHDTVSWYQQALGQGPQFIFQYYEEEERQRGNFPDRFSGHQFPNYSSELNVNALLLGDSALYLCASSLGPGQGGSEQFFGPGTRLTVL.

This clone has a handful of counts. The V gene is TRBV19, the J gene TRBJ1-5; 8 nucleotides line up with TRBD1. Germline CDR1 reads LNHDA; CDR2 reads SQIVND (reference sequence). Trimming at V came to 8 bases and at J to 4 bases, leaving 7 bases not matched to a gene. The CDR3 has 14 residues. The CDR3 coding sequence is TGTGCCAGTTTGTCGGACAGGGTGAATCAGCCCCAGCATTTT. Amino acid sequence: CASLSDRVNQPQHF.

V usage is TRBV19 and J usage is TRBJ1-1; the match to TRBD1 covers 7 bases. Germline V gene sequence: CDR1 LNHDA, CDR2 SQIVND (reference sequence). The CDR3 extends over 14 amino acids. Trimming cost V 6 bases and J 1 base; bases outside gene matches: 5. The CDR3 spells CASRQGKGNTEAFF. The CDR3 nucleotides read TGTGCCAGTAGACAGGGGAAGGGGAACACTGAAGCTTTCTTT.

The chain carries TRBV18 and TRBJ2-1; D call uncertain. Germline V gene data show CDR1 as KGHSH and CDR2 as LQKENI. Trimming pared 3 bases from V and 7 bases from J, leaving 7 bases between. This CDR3 comprises 12 residues. The CDR3 loop reads CASSPSVNEQFF. In DNA form, the CDR3 reads TGTGCCAGCTCACCTTCGGTGAATGAGCAGTTCTTC.

The rearrangement uses TRBV14 and TRBJ1-2; D unresolved. Trimming took off 4 bases at V and 5 bases at J, with 14 bases between the two ends. The CDR3 sequence is 14 residues long. Germline CDR1 reads SGHDN; CDR2 reads FVKESK. CDR3 protein: CASSPPGAPYGYTF. CDR3 DNA: TGTGCCAGCAGCCCACCCGGAGCGCCGTATGGCTACACCTTC. Using reference TRBV14 and TRBJ1-2 for the parts outside the CDR3, the full variable domain is EAGVTQFPSHSVIEKGQTVTLRCDPISGHDNLYWYRRVMGKEIKFLLHFVKESKQDESGMPNNRFLAERTGGTYSTLKVQPAELEDSGVYFCASSPPGAPYGYTFGSGTRLTVV.

The chain uses TRBV5-4 and TRBJ2-7; a possible D gene is TRBD2 (6 bases). Trimming took 4 bases from V and 7 from J, leaving 12 bases between them. Per the germline V gene, CDR1 is SGHNT and CDR2 is YYREEE (reference sequence). This CDR3 has 12 amino acids. CDR3 loop: CASSPGLAEQYF. The CDR3 DNA is TGTGCCAGCAGCCCGGGACTGGCGGAGCAGTACTTC.

This chain connects TRBV7-9 to TRBJ1-5; D is undetermined. V was shortened by 4 bases and J by 1 base, with 5 bases between the two germline ends. CDR1 is SEHNR, CDR2 FQNEAQ, per germline (reference sequence). The CDR3 runs to 13 residues. In nucleotides, the CDR3 is TGTGCCAGCAGCTACGGGAGCAATCAGCCCCAGCATTTT. Protein product: CASSYGSNQPQHF.

Regarding this clone: Other DNA sequences of this sample code for an identical CDR3. This chain joins TRBV15 and TRBJ2-5, with D possibly matching TRBD2 (5 bases). Trimming cost V 1 base and J 2 bases, with 8 bases left between them. In germline, CDR1 is LNHNV, CDR2 YYDKDF (reference sequence). The CDR3 covers 14 residues. CDR3 in DNA: TGTGCCACCAGCAGAGGTACGGGGCAAGAGACCCAGTACTTC. Its translation: CATSRGTGQETQYF.

The chain joins TRBV2 to TRBJ2-7; 12 nucleotides agree with TRBD2. Germline V lookup: CDR1 SNHLY, CDR2 FYNNEI. V shed 6 bases, J shed 4 bases, and the junction held 4 bases outside the gene matches. The CDR3 has 14 amino acids. The CDR3 spells CASSRLAGVYEQYF. As DNA, the CDR3 is TGTGCCAGCAGCCGACTAGCGGGGGTATACGAGCAGTACTTC.